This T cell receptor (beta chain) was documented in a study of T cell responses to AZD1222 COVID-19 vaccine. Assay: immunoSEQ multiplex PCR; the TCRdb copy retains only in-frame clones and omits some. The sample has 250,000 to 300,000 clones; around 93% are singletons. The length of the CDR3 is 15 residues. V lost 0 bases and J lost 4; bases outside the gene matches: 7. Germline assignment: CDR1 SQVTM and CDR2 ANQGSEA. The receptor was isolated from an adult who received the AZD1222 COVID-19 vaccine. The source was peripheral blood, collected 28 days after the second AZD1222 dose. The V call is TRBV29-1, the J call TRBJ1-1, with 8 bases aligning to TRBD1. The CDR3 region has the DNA TGCAGCGTTGAAGATTCAGGGGGCGTCTTCACTGAAGCTTTCTTT. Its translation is CSVEDSGGVFTEAFF.